This T cell receptor beta chain was profiled in a study of cytomegalovirus exposure and HLA in healthy donors. Study-wide findings and caveats: Being indistinguishable, some V segments were excluded, TRBV6-2 and TRBV6-3 among them. Sequencing artifact likely explains a cluster of highly shared sequence variants. The study had only CMV serostatus as immune exposure information. As a later analysis showed, a missense DCLRE1C variant was linked to trimming of TCR beta V- and J-genes.

The CDR3 is made up of 14 amino acids. Looked up from germline, CDR1 is SGHRS and CDR2 is YFSETQ. Germline trimming cut 2 bases from V and 3 bases from J; bases unmatched to any gene: 0. The PCR used 60 Vbeta and 13 Jbeta primers. Method: immunoSEQ multiplex PCR; TCRdb's copy keeps in-frame clones and lacks some. Seen here are about 200,000 clones, 77% observed once, and the top ten hold roughly 2%. In the case of this clone: Its specificity is not known. This CDR3 is also generated by other DNA sequences in the sample.

The chain recombines TRBV5-1 with TRBJ2-3; 10 positions match TRBD2. Sequenced material: PBMCs. The TCR originated in a young woman in good health and CMV-seropositive. CDR3 DNA sequence: TGCGCCAGCAGCTTTAGCGGGGGGACAGATACGCAGTATTTT. It specifies CASSFSGGTDTQYF.